Below are 9 T cell receptor beta chains sequenced from a single sample in a study of regulatory T cells in long-lasting Graves disease. Time point of the sample: newly diagnosed GD, antithyroid drugs for less than 3 months. PBMCs were the source of the RNA used for TCR sequencing. Arm-PCR of CDR3 regions and iRepertoire HTBI primers were used to build TCR beta libraries. MiXCR was run by TCRdb on the multiplex PCR reads, yielding one entry per CDR3 protein. This table has under 800,000 distinct CDR3 sequences, roughly 15% appearing once. These data were also filed under a second study, of T cells in Graves' hyperthyroidism and ophthalmopathy.

The source was peripheral blood mononuclear cells (PBMCs), collected at new diagnosis, from a patient treated with antithyroid drugs. The receptors were gathered from a woman aged 25-40 years with Graves disease.

The genes are TRBV20-1 and TRBJ2-7, with 8 bases lining up with TRBD2. V lost 4 bases and J lost 2; bases outside the gene matches: 4. CDR1 and CDR2 (germline): DFQATT, SNEGSKA (reference sequence). The CDR3 covers 13 residues. Here the CDR3 reads CSAKRELPYEQYF. CDR3 bases: TGCAGTGCTAAGCGGGAGCTGCCCTACGAGCAGTACTTC.

This sequence joins TRBV7-2 and TRBJ1-6, with D perhaps matching TRBD1 (6 bases). The CDR3 loop spans 13 amino acids. Germline CDR1 and CDR2: SGHTA and FQGNSA. CDR3: CSCGGDFDSPLHF. CDR3 DNA sequence: TGTTCATGTGGGGGCGATTTCGATTCACCCCTCCACTTT.

This clonotype came up many times. The J gene is TRBJ2-1, the V gene TRBV28, with TRBD2 matching over 8 bases. The V and J ends lost 5 bases and 4 bases, in that order; junction bases with no gene match: 16. The CDR3 extends over 18 amino acids. Germline CDR1 is MDHEN and CDR2 is SYDVKM. For the CDR3, the DNA is TGTGCCAGCAGTCTAGGAGGGACTAGTGGGGCGAATTACAATGAGCAGTTCTTC. This gives the protein CASSLGGTSGANYNEQFF.

The rearrangement joins TRBV28 to TRBJ2-3, with no clear D. This CDR3 is 13 amino acids long. V lost 1 base and J lost 5, with 7 bases in between. CDR1 is MDHEN and CDR2 is SYDVKM in the germline V gene. CDR3 sequence (DNA): TGTGCCAGCAGTTTATTCCGGGTAGATACGCAGTATTTT. It is translated as CASSLFRVDTQYF.

The V call is TRBV14, the J call TRBJ1-3, with 7 bases identical to TRBD1. The CDR3 is made up of 15 amino acids. With V trimmed by 2 bases and J by 2 bases, 3 bases remained unmatched. The V gene's germline CDR1 is SGHDN and CDR2 FVKESK. The CDR3 sequence is CASSQNGQAGNTIYF. The DNA of the CDR3 is TGTGCCAGCAGCCAAAACGGACAGGCTGGAAACACCATATATTTT.

In nucleotides, the CDR3 is TGTGCCTGGAGTCCCCGGAACCTTCCCTGGGGGCAGTTCTTC. Protein sequence: CAWSPRNLPWGQFF. This sequence joins TRBV30 and TRBJ2-1; D is ambiguous. Trimming took off 2 bases at V and 12 bases at J, with 20 bases between the two ends. Germline CDR1 is GTSNPN and CDR2 is SVGIG (reference sequence). The CDR3 extends over 14 amino acids.

This clonotype appeared many times. This chain links TRBV2 with TRBJ1-4; D is undetermined. The germline V gene encodes CDR1 SNHLY and CDR2 FYNNEI. CDR3 length equals 14 residues. V was pared by 7 bases and J by 2 bases, with 11 bases between. This CDR3 reads CASTSLGTNEKLFF. For the CDR3, the DNA is TGTGCCAGCACATCTCTGGGGACTAATGAAAAACTGTTTTTT.

There are many counts of this clonotype. The CDR3 DNA sequence: TGTGCCAGCGGAAGACAGGGGGCAGGTGAGCAGTTCTTC. Its protein product is CASGRQGAGEQFF. The chain combines TRBV6-2 or TRBV6-3 with TRBJ2-1; TRBD1 aligns across 10 bases. CDR1 and CDR2 (germline): MNHEY, SVGEGT. CDR3 size: 13 residues. V lost 8 bases to trimming and J lost 9 bases; unmatched junction nucleotides: 7.

At least ten counts were recorded for this clonotype. This chain links TRBV7-2 with TRBJ1-6, with D uncertain. The ends were cut back, 5 bases at V and 14 bases at J, with 28 bases in the middle. This CDR3 region has 17 residues. The V gene's germline CDR1 is SGHTA and CDR2 FQGNSA. The DNA for the CDR3 is TGTGCCAGCAGCCTCTTCCCCCTGGGTCTGGGGAGGTCGACCCTCCACTTT. Its translation: CASSLFPLGLGRSTLHF.